This TCR beta chain was documented in a study of T cell changes during pregnancy in multiple sclerosis. Data came from immunoSEQ multiplex PCR; TCRdb stores just in-frame clones and leaves some out. The sample lists tens of thousands of clones, 92% seen once, with around 0.9% in the top ten. The CDR3 sequence is 17 residues long. The V and J ends lost 4 bases and 2 bases respectively, with 15 bases between them. The germline CDR1 and CDR2 sequences are SGHVS and FNYEAQ. The sequences come from peripheral blood, collected after pregnancy. This clonotype was sampled from a female donor with multiple sclerosis, enrolled in a pregnancy study. V usage is TRBV7-6 and J usage is TRBJ2-6; TRBD1 might be the D (5 bases). The CDR3 nucleotides are TGTGCCAGCAGCTATCAGACAGTTAAGACTGGGGCCAACGTCCTGACTTTC. Translation: CASSYQTVKTGANVLTF.